The 6 T cell receptor beta chains below come from one sample, sequenced in a study of blood T cell repertoires in COVID-19. Using immunoSEQ multiplex PCR, the repertoire was profiled, and TCRdb retains in-frame clones only, with some absent. The sample lists fewer than 200,000 clones; around 83% were seen once. The specimen was PBMCs or T cells enriched from blood (not recorded which). These receptors came from a woman between 50 and 59 years old in a cohort exposed to, infected with or recovered from COVID-19 (not recorded which).

The rearrangement links TRBV7-2 to TRBJ2-1; D remains ambiguous. The V end lost 2 bases, the J end lost 4 bases, and 9 bases lay between the germline ends. Germline CDR1 and CDR2: SGHTA and FQGNSA. This CDR3 spans 14 amino acids. The CDR3, as DNA: TGTGCCAGCAGCTTATCTTTGTCGTACAATGAGCAGTTCTTC. Its translation is CASSLSLSYNEQFF.

The V call is TRBV3-1 (or the pseudogene TRBV3-2), the J call TRBJ1-1; D possibly corresponds to TRBD1 (5 bases). The CDR3 runs to 14 residues. Trimming took off 4 bases at V and 0 bases at J, with 9 bases between the two ends. Germline V gene sequence: CDR1 LGHDT, CDR2 YNNKEL (reference sequence). The CDR3 protein is CASSRGRMNTEAFF. The CDR3 DNA follows: TGTGCCAGCAGCCGGGGCAGGATGAACACTGAAGCTTTCTTT.

This chain uses TRBV7-6 with TRBJ1-1; 7 bases align to TRBD1. Germline V gene sequence: CDR1 SGHVS, CDR2 FNYEAQ. The CDR3 is made up of 13 amino acids. With 2 bases clipped from V and 5 bases from J, the junction kept 2 bases outside the gene matches. CDR3: CASSLHRGTEAFF. The CDR3 coding sequence is TGTGCCAGCAGCTTACACAGGGGTACTGAAGCTTTCTTT.

The chain is built from TRBV5-4 and TRBJ2-5; 9 bases match TRBD2. The germline V gene has CDR1 SGHNT and CDR2 YYREEE (reference sequence). This CDR3 has 16 amino acids. J gave up 0 bases and V 2 bases, and 5 bases lay outside the gene matches. The CDR3 protein is CASSLGLAGNQETQYF. The CDR3 DNA is TGTGCCAGCAGCTTAGGGCTAGCGGGAAACCAAGAGACCCAGTACTTC.

V gene TRBV11-2 combines with J gene TRBJ2-3; 8 positions agree with TRBD2. Trimming cost V 1 base and J 7 bases; bases outside gene matches: 7. This CDR3 region has 15 residues. Per the germline V gene, CDR1 is SGHAT and CDR2 is FQNNGV. CDR3 sequence (DNA): TGTGCCAGCAGCTTAGGTAGCGGGGTAGAAAATACGCAGTATTTT. Its protein is CASSLGSGVENTQYF. Full variable domain (remainder filled in from reference TRBV11-2 and TRBJ2-3): EAGVAQSPRYKIIEKRQSVAFWCNPISGHATLYWYQQILGQGPKLLIQFQNNGVVDDSQLPKDRFSAERLKGVDSTLKIQPAKLEDSAVYLCASSLGSGVENTQYFGPGTRLTVL.

The chain carries TRBV28 and TRBJ2-7, with 9 nucleotides matching TRBD1. After removal of 9 bases from V and 5 bases from J, the junction contained 14 bases not matched to a gene. CDR1 and CDR2 from the germline V gene are MDHEN and SYDVKM. The CDR3 consists of 15 residues. The CDR3 loop reads CASLGRDRVANEQYF. The CDR3 nucleotides read TGTGCCAGTCTCGGAAGGGACAGGGTAGCAAACGAGCAGTACTTC.